This T cell receptor beta chain was found in a study of blood T cell repertoires in COVID-19. Trimming took 0 bases from V and 3 from J, leaving 14 bases between them. This CDR3 comprises 16 residues. The germline gives CDR1 LNHDA, CDR2 SQIVND (reference sequence). Assay used: immunoSEQ multiplex PCR; TCRdb lists only in-frame clones, some missing. This sample carries 300,000 to 500,000 clones, roughly 90% of them seen once, and the ten largest clones take more than 0.85%. This clone has a single count. This sequence joins TRBV19 and TRBJ1-1; D may be TRBD1 (5 bases). This TCR was recovered from a woman aged 25 to 39 with acute COVID-19. Sequencing input: PBMCs or T cells enriched from blood (not recorded which). CDR3 in DNA: TGTGCCAGTAGTATAGACTCTCAGGGTTTGGACACTGAAGCTTTCTTT. This sequence encodes CASSIDSQGLDTEAFF.